Included here is one TCR beta chain sequence, with context. The data originate from a study of PD-L1 blockade in urothelial cancer. About the study: The researchers analyzed blood 3 weeks (second dose) and 6 weeks after treatment start. Blood-derived samples held a median about 150,000 T cells.

The V gene's germline CDR1 is MDHEN and CDR2 SYDVKM. This CDR3 has 15 residues. V was pared by 5 bases and J by 7 bases, with 8 bases of the junction left unmatched. In each PCR, synthetic TCR analog templates were spiked in. Generated by immunoSEQ multiplex PCR, the TCRdb table keeps only in-frame clones and is missing some. The sample lists 35,000 to 40,000 clones; 75% to 95% were seen once. Peripheral blood mononuclear cells were collected from every patient before and during treatment, yielding between 1 and 8 samples per patient. This TCR came from a man between 65 and 80 years old with urothelial cancer. The sequencing used PBMCs, collected around atezolizumab (anti-PD-L1) treatment. The chain employs TRBV28 and TRBJ1-5, with TRBD1 identical over 10 bases. The CDR3, as DNA: TGTGCCAGCAGTGTACCGGGACAGGGGACCCAGCCCCAGCATTTT. This translates into CASSVPGQGTQPQHF.